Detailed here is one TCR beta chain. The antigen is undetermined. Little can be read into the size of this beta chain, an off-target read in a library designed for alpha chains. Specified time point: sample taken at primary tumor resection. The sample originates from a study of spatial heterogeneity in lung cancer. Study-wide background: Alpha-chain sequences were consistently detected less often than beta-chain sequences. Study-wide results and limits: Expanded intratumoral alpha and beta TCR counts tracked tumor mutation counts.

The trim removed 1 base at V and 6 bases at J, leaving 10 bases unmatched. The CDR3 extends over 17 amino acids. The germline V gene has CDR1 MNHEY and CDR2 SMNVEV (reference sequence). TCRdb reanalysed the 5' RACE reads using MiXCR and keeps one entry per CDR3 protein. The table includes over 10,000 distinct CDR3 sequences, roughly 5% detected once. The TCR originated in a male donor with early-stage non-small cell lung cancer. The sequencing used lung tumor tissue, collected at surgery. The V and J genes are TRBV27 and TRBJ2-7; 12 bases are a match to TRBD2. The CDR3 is CASSLLALAGGQGEQYF. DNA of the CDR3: TGTGCCAGCAGTTTATTAGCTCTAGCGGGGGGGCAAGGCGAGCAGTACTTC.